This TCR beta chain was captured in a study of tumor-infiltrating lymphocytes in primary liver carcinoma. In the study overall: There were tumors of stage T1-T3 N0M0, each 4.2 to 10 cm across.

Losses at the gene ends were 8 bases for V and 7 bases for J; bases not matched to a gene: 7. CDR1 and CDR2 from the germline V gene are MGHDK and SYGVNS. The CDR3 sequence is 12 residues long. Study-level findings and limits: There were only about 8-25% of top clones found in all five tumor regions. Tumor region pairs showed greater overlap than either tumor-adjacent or tumor-blood pairs did.

A primer matching the constant region was used to make TCR beta cDNA from 450 to 500 ng of total RNA. Libraries for TCR beta were built through three nested multiplex PCR rounds, which together made up a slightly modified ARM-PCR procedure. TRBV1-TRBV30 forward primers and a C-beta reverse primer were used in the first two PCR rounds, which each ran for nine to ten cycles. One entry per CDR3 protein results from TCRdb running MiXCR on the multiplex PCR reads. The data show 95,000 to 100,000 distinct CDR3 sequences, about 67% seen once. About this clonotype itself: Its target is not known. A much larger clone is a single base away; this may be a read error.

Both RNA and DNA were isolated together from approximately 22-30 mg of bulk tissue that had not been sorted. Every patient had chronic HBV infection and was treatment-naive. Sequencing was performed on liver tumor tissue from sampling region 2. As for subset: tumor region T2, inferior pole. The origin of this receptor is a woman aged 60-75 years with primary liver carcinoma and hepatitis B virus infection. This chain joins TRBV25-1 and TRBJ1-1; 7 nucleotides align to TRBD1. In DNA, the CDR3 is TGTGCCAGCTGTGCCAGACAGGGTGAAGCTTTCTTT. This translates into CASCARQGEAFF.